Sequencing of this T cell receptor beta chain was carried out in a study of T cell changes during pregnancy in multiple sclerosis (dated by TCRdb to between 2018 and 2020). Regarding the research as a whole: The study examined how the T cell repertoire changed over the course of pregnancy in women with multiple sclerosis.

Deletion took 2 bases off V and 6 bases off J, with a span of 10 bases between the germline ends. The germline V gene (reference sequence) gives CDR1 as SEHNR and CDR2 as FQNEAQ. From cysteine to phenylalanine, the CDR3 is 13 amino acids long. Only the CDR3 DNA stays, 39 bases, in frame from base 1. Receptors were amplified or captured by the immunoSEQ multiplex PCR assay. The clones in this table, taken by TCRdb from immuneACCESS, are in-frame only. Not every clone is retained; where verified, under half of the shortfall comes from an unresolved V gene, and the cause of the rest is unknown. This sample has around 55,000 clones in its table, and roughly 94% of those were observed once. The top ten hold 3.5% of the sample. About this clone itself: Its antigen target is currently unknown. Within one base of it there is no much larger clone, and no base qualities were kept.

Sequences were derived from CD8+ T cells from peripheral blood mononuclear cells, sampled in the third trimester of pregnancy. The clonotype comes from a female donor with multiple sclerosis, enrolled in a pregnancy study. The V and J genes are TRBV7-9 and TRBJ1-2; a weak D assignment points to TRBD1 (6 bases agree). CDR3 sequence: CASSLTGPDGYTF. The DNA reads as follows: TGTGCCAGCAGCTTAACAGGGCCGGATGGCTACACCTTC.